This TCR beta chain originates from a study of T cell repertoires in cytomegalovirus infection (dated by TCRdb to between 2018 and 2021). Broadly, across the study: Peptide stimulations targeted recently identified HLA-C-restricted CMV epitopes, whose presentation resists viral immunomodulation, together with well-studied HLA-B-restricted epitopes. Donor HLA type was relevant to the analysis, as public TCR beta signatures indicated carriage of CMV infection together with the matching HLA type. Beyond this particular receptor, the publication reports: In the ex vivo response, HLA-C-restricted CMV-specific TCR beta clonotypes were dominant, and in two of eight donors the single most frequent clonotype came from this HLA-C-restricted group. Cumulative frequency of public TCR beta family members discriminated carriers of CMV infection plus the relevant HLA type in this cohort and an independent roughly 350-donor cohort.

This sample was sequenced with an Illumina HiSeq 1500. TCRdb trimmed the raw reads at Q25, called clones with MiXCR and kept productive beta chains. Every entry covers one CDR3 protein and lists the most common genes and DNA from its rows. The sample profile shows hundreds of thousands of distinct CDR3 sequences; under 45% of them were found once. The ten top clones hold 35% to 50% of the sample. According to the study, the label for this sample's treatment or condition signals: in vitro stimulation with specific CMV peptide epitopes to enrich CMV-specific T cells. At the junction V is shortened by 7 bases and J by 0 bases; bases outside the gene matches: 5. CDR1 MNHNS and CDR2 SASEGT were looked up in the germline V gene. CDR3 length: 14 amino acids, cysteine to phenylalanine. Only the CDR3 part of the read is kept: 42 bases, read in frame from the first base. In its sample, this clonotype was seen a few times. Its antigen is unknown. There are no base qualities to consult, and no much larger clone falls within one base.

The sequence was collected from a human donor in good health (CMV status not recorded). Some clones in this sample may be carry-over from other donors' samples. The sample here was cultured PBMCs, taken from culture after CMV antigen stimulation. The chain couples TRBV6-1 to TRBJ2-7; 8 junctional bases match TRBD1. The CDR3 in this case is CASTDRGYSYEQYF. The nucleotides read TGTGCCAGCACTGACAGGGGCTACTCCTACGAGCAGTACTTC.